This T cell receptor (beta chain) was documented in a study of CD8+CD57+ T cells in acquired aplastic anemia. Study-wide context: DNA recovered from sorted CD4+ and CD8+ cells had a mean of around 3.2 ug.

As for this clonotype: The antigen is not known.

Genomic DNA acted as the template from which TCR beta VDJ combination and CDR3 sequence profiling were carried out. TCRdb analysed the reads with MiXCR anew, one entry per CDR3 protein. The sample has 250,000 to 350,000 distinct CDR3 sequences; 55% to 60% are singletons. Study outcomes and limitations: Controls did not differ significantly from patients in CD8+ Simpson's diversity. Fewer than 30 shared CD8+ CDR3s appeared highly expressed within patients' immunodominant clones.

This clonotype was sampled from a human donor with severe aplastic anemia or a healthy control (not recorded which). The material sequenced was sorted CD4+, CD8+, or CD8+CD57+ T cells (not recorded which) from PBMCs.

The CDR3 sequence: CASSLGADEAFF. CDR3 coding DNA: TGTGCCAGCAGCTTAGGGGCAGATGAAGCTTTCTTT. This chain connects TRBV7-9 to TRBJ1-1; no reliable D call. This CDR3 has 12 amino acids. Trimming stripped 1 base from V and 7 bases from J, with 7 bases between. The germline gives CDR1 SEHNR, CDR2 FQNEAQ (reference sequence).